This paragraph reports one TCR beta chain. Together with a sample-barcoded 5' primer, a J-beta primer mix was included in a second PCR lasting 7 to 11 cycles. TCRdb used MiXCR to reprocess the 5' RACE reads, holding one entry per CDR3 protein. The table records some 930,000 distinct CDR3 sequences, about 27% of them present only once. The CDR3 consists of 16 residues. The sample is drawn from a study of blood T cells in healthy people across ages. This sample was shared with a second study, whose subject was T cells of mothers and their children. Per that paper: A few healthy Caucasian mothers and their six children were the donors. A primer called M1S, used in the second PCR, added sample barcodes and 2-4 random nucleotides. Approximately 2.7 million TCR beta reads per child versus over 8 million per mother. Thymic selection molds TCR recombination products alike in related and unrelated pairs.

This sequence joins TRBV12-3 or TRBV12-4 and TRBJ2-1, with TRBD2 matching over 9 bases. The assigned J gene may be wrong: the sequence end matches TRBJ2-7 better. The sample consisted of blood. This receptor was identified in a woman between 40 and 55 years old in good health. CDR3 residues: CASSPSGGQSYNEQYF. For the CDR3, the DNA is TGTGCCAGCAGTCCGAGCGGGGGGCAGTCCTACAATGAGCAGTACTTC.